This T cell receptor beta chain was identified during a study of T cell repertoires in cytomegalovirus infection. One entry per CDR3 protein results from TCRdb running MiXCR on the reads. The sample contains around 89,000 distinct CDR3 sequences, approximately 30% of which appear only once. Germline CDR1 is SQVTM and CDR2 is ANQGSEA. Trimming removed 4 bases from V and 4 bases from J; junction bases left unmatched: 9. The CDR3 is 14 residues long. This clonotype has ten or more counts. The target antigen is unknown. The V and J genes are TRBV29-1 and TRBJ2-7; 8 nucleotides agree with TRBD1. The clonotype was recovered from a human donor in good health (CMV status not recorded). Some clones in this sample may be carry-over from other donors' samples. This material consisted of CD8+ T cells from cultured PBMCs, taken from culture after CMV antigen stimulation. CDR3 nucleotide sequence: TGCAGCGTTGCTTCGGGACAGGTTGGTTACGAGCAGTACTTC. This codes for CSVASGQVGYEQYF.